This T cell receptor (beta chain) was identified during a study of CD4 T cells in relation to SARS-CoV-2 and coronaviruses. Overall study results and limits: Roughly 65% of donors had memory CD4+ clonotypes crossrecognizing SARS-CoV-2 and common cold coronavirus spike. Crossreactive clones expanded significantly less to SARS-CoV-2 than monoreactive clones.

The ends were cut back, 1 base at V and 1 base at J, with 6 bases in the middle. The germline V gene encodes CDR1 SEHNR and CDR2 FQNEAQ (reference sequence). The CDR3 has 14 residues. Points on this clone: Its target is not known.

CD4+ T cells from unexposed donors were obtained before the COVID-19 pandemic (2011-2018). Naive and memory CD4+ T cells came from enriched cryopreserved PBMCs. Some clones are missing from TCRdb's copy, which holds only in-frame ones; the method was immunoSEQ multiplex PCR. Among some 65,000 clones listed, 87% were seen once. The sequence was obtained from a human donor in good health. The V call is TRBV7-9, the J call TRBJ2-3, with a weak D call TRBD1 (5 bases). Input material: memory CD4+ T cells from PBMCs. The CDR3 spells CASSLEGGTDTQYF. In nucleotides, the CDR3 is TGTGCCAGCAGCTTAGAAGGGGGCACAGATACGCAGTATTTT.